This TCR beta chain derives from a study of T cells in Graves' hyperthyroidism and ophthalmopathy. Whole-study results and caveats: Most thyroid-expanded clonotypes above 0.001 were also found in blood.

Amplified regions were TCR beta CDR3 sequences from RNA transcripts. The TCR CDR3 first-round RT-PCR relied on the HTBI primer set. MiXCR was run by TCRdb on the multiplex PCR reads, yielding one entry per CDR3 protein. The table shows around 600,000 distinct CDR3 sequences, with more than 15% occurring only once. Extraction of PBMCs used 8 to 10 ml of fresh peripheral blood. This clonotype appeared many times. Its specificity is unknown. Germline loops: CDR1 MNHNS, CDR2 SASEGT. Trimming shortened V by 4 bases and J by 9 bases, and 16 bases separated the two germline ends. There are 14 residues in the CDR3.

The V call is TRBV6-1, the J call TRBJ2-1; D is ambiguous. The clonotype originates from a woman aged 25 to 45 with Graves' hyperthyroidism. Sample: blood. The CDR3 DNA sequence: TGTGCCAGCAGTGGGAAATTCATCCTTACTGAGCAGTTCTTC. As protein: CASSGKFILTEQFF.